The 14 T cell receptor beta chains given below trace back to one sample, sequenced in a study of shared clonotypes between healthy human individuals. Produced via immunoSEQ multiplex PCR; TCRdb's table is partial and in-frame only. The data contain around 1.5 million clones, approximately 98% of them singletons. Sequencing was carried out using naive CD4+ T cells sorted from blood. The subset here: CD45RA+ positively selected. Source of these receptors: a man in his thirties or forties in good health.

The V call is TRBV5-4, the J call TRBJ2-2; 7 positions match TRBD2. Germline CDR1 is SGHNT and CDR2 is YYREEE (reference sequence). The V segment lost 3 bases and the J segment 0 bases; nucleotides outside the gene matches: 5. This CDR3 has 16 residues. CDR3 region: CASSYPAGTNTGELFF. CDR3 coding DNA: TGTGCCAGCAGCTACCCAGCGGGGACGAACACCGGGGAGCTGTTTTTT.

CDR3 sequence (DNA): TGCAGCGTTGATCCGGGGGGGACTGAAGCTTTCTTT. Protein sequence: CSVDPGGTEAFF. The chain recombines TRBV29-1 with TRBJ1-1, with a possible D match to TRBD1 (5 bases). Trimming removed 3 bases from V and 5 bases from J, with 10 bases in between. The CDR3 contains 12 residues. The germline CDR1 and CDR2 sequences are SQVTM and ANQGSEA.

This chain joins TRBV28 and TRBJ2-7; D assignment may be TRBD1 or TRBD2 (5 bases each). CDR1 is MDHEN, CDR2 SYDVKM, per germline. CDR3 size: 13 residues. The V end was cut by 2 bases, the J end by 5 bases, with 10 bases between. CDR3 amino acids: CASSLVGGHEQYF. The CDR3 region has the DNA TGTGCCAGCAGTTTAGTTGGGGGACACGAGCAGTACTTC.

This chain connects TRBV2 to TRBJ2-5, with 11 positions matching TRBD1. After removal of 3 bases from V and 7 bases from J, the junction contained 1 base not matched to a gene. CDR3 size: 13 residues. The germline V gene encodes CDR1 SNHLY and CDR2 FYNNEI. CDR3: CASSDGTGGTQYF. CDR3 nucleotides: TGTGCCAGCAGTGACGGGACAGGGGGGACCCAGTACTTC.

The rearrangement joins TRBV27 to TRBJ1-4, with 10 bases identical to TRBD1. CDR1 and CDR2 (germline): MNHEY, SMNVEV (reference sequence). The V segment lost 3 bases and the J segment 0 bases; nucleotides outside the gene matches: 7. This CDR3 has 18 residues. DNA for the CDR3: TGTGCCAGCAGTTTTTCCCCCGGGACAGGGGCAACTAATGAAAAACTGTTTTTT. Residues: CASSFSPGTGATNEKLFF. The full variable domain, with the rest looked up from reference TRBV27 and TRBJ1-4, is EAQVTQNPRYLITVTGKKLTVTCSQNMNHEYMSWYRQDPGLGLRQIYYSMNVEVTDKGDVPEGYKVSRKEKRNFPLILESPSPNQTSLYFCASSFSPGTGATNEKLFFGSGTQLSVL.

CDR3 region: CASSSGLAVQSYEQYF. The CDR3 bases are TGCGCCAGCAGCTCGGGGCTAGCGGTCCAGTCCTACGAGCAGTACTTC. The chain joins TRBV5-1 to TRBJ2-7, with TRBD2 matching over 7 bases. CDR3 length: 16 residues. CDR1 is SGHRS and CDR2 is YFSETQ in the germline V gene. V lost 3 bases, J lost 1 base, and 10 bases stayed unmatched. The full variable domain, with the rest looked up from reference TRBV5-1 and TRBJ2-7, is KAGVTQTPRYLIKTRGQQVTLSCSPISGHRSVSWYQQTPGQGLQFLFEYFSETQRNKGNFPGRFSGRQFSNSRSEMNVSTLELGDSALYLCASSSGLAVQSYEQYFGPGTRLTVT.

This chain connects TRBV11-2 to TRBJ2-3; 9 bases agree with TRBD1. The trim removed 4 bases at V and 1 base at J, leaving 3 bases unmatched. The CDR3 sequence is 15 residues long. Germline V lookup: CDR1 SGHAT, CDR2 FQNNGV. The CDR3 protein is CASSSYRGRTDTQYF. The CDR3 DNA sequence: TGTGCCAGCAGCTCCTACAGGGGGCGCACAGATACGCAGTATTTT.

Details on this clone: Other DNA sequences in the sample encode the same CDR3. J is TRBJ2-7 and V is TRBV5-1, with 7 positions matching TRBD1. Germline-derived CDR1 and CDR2 are SGHRS and YFSETQ. Trimming at V came to 3 bases and at J to 4 bases, leaving 4 bases not matched to a gene. The CDR3 is 13 amino acids. The CDR3 region is CASSWGTAYEQYF. The CDR3 DNA reads TGCGCCAGCAGCTGGGGGACAGCTTACGAGCAGTACTTC.

In this sample, this clone turned up once. Within the sample, other DNA sequences also encode this same CDR3. This chain uses TRBV5-5 with TRBJ2-7; D possibly uses TRBD1 or TRBD2 (5 bases each). V dropped 0 bases and J dropped 2 bases, with 9 bases sitting between them. The CDR3 sequence is 14 residues long. Germline loops: CDR1 SGHKS, CDR2 YYEKEE (reference sequence). CDR3 in amino acids: CASSLAGRTYEQYF. DNA of the CDR3: TGTGCCAGCAGCTTGGCGGGACGGACCTACGAGCAGTACTTC.

The J gene is TRBJ2-1, the V gene TRBV25-1, with TRBD2 identical over 7 bases. Trimming at V came to 1 base and at J to 0 bases, leaving 6 bases not matched to a gene. Germline assignment: CDR1 MGHDK and CDR2 SYGVNS. CDR3 length: 17 amino acids. DNA of the CDR3: TGTGCCAGCAGTGAATCGTCTCGCGGGAGCTCCTACAATGAGCAGTTCTTC. Translated, it gives CASSESSRGSSYNEQFF.

This sequence joins TRBV29-1 and TRBJ2-1, with a weak D call TRBD2 (6 bases). The CDR3 loop spans 13 amino acids. Germline V gene sequence: CDR1 SQVTM, CDR2 ANQGSEA. Trimming left V 4 bases short and J 1 base short, with 8 bases between. In nucleotides, the CDR3 is TGCAGCGTTGCGGGAGTTTCCTACAATGAGCAGTTCTTC. It specifies CSVAGVSYNEQFF.

V and J are TRBV9 and TRBJ2-1, with 8 bases identical to TRBD1. V lost 3 bases to trimming and J lost 7 bases; unmatched junction nucleotides: 6. There are 14 residues in the CDR3. Germline V gene data show CDR1 as SGDLS and CDR2 as YYNGEE. This chain's CDR3 is CASSAQGASNEQFF. The CDR3 DNA follows: TGTGCCAGCAGCGCCCAGGGGGCGTCGAATGAGCAGTTCTTC.

V and J are TRBV7-8 and TRBJ2-7; 7 nucleotides match TRBD2. The CDR3 totals 15 residues. Germline V gives CDR1 SGHVS, CDR2 FQNEAQ. Germline trimming cut 5 bases from V and 1 base from J; bases unmatched to any gene: 8. The CDR3 DNA is TGTGCCAGCAGCCGGCTAGCGGATACTTCCTACGAGCAGTACTTC. This translates into CASSRLADTSYEQYF.

The rearrangement uses TRBV2 and TRBJ1-5, with D possibly TRBD1 on 5 matching bases. Germline V gene data show CDR1 as SNHLY and CDR2 as FYNNEI. The CDR3 consists of 16 residues. Trimming stripped 7 bases from V and 3 bases from J, with 19 bases between. CDR3 nucleotides: TGTGCCAGCAAGAGGGTAGAGGGACGGGACAATCAGCCCCAGCATTTT. Protein product: CASKRVEGRDNQPQHF. The whole variable domain, filled in from reference TRBV2 and TRBJ1-5, reads EPEVTQTPSHQVTQMGQEVILRCVPISNHLYFYWYRQILGQKVEFLVSFYNNEISEKSEIFDDQFSVERPDGSNFTLKIRSTKLEDSAMYFCASKRVEGRDNQPQHFGDGTRLSIL.